The rows below give T cell receptor beta chains drawn from one sample of a study of cytomegalovirus exposure and HLA in healthy donors. TCRdb keeps only in-frame clones here, not all; method: immunoSEQ multiplex PCR. The sample holds roughly 150,000 clones, about 75% seen once. Sequences were obtained from PBMCs. Every receptor here comes from a male donor in good health and CMV-seronegative. Each CDR3 is given with its conserved first and last residue. The D gene is left open where the match is weak. The listing skips clone size in some rows; elsewhere it reads once, few, many or a size class.

v_gene,abundance,j_gene,d_gene,CDR3nt,CDR3aa
TRBV18,NA,TRBJ2-1,TRBD2,TGTGCCAGCTCACTAGAGCGGGGGTACAATGAGCAGTTCTTC,CASSLERGYNEQFF
TRBV19,NA,TRBJ2-1,TRBD2,TGTGCCAGTAGTGGCCGGGGGACTAGCGGGCGAAGCTCCTACAATGAGCAGTTCTTC,CASSGRGTSGRSSYNEQFF
TRBV11-2,NA,TRBJ1-6,TRBD1,TGTGCCAGCAGCCTGGGACAGGGGTTAAATTCACCCCTCCACTTT,CASSLGQGLNSPLHF
TRBV30,NA,TRBJ1-1,NA,TGTGCCTGGAATGGAGGGAGAGCGGTTTTGAACACTGAAGCTTTCTTT,CAWNGGRAVLNTEAFF
TRBV19,NA,TRBJ1-5,TRBD1,TGTGCCAGTAGAACAGGGGTCAGGCAGCCCCAGCATTTT,CASRTGVRQPQHF
TRBV6-4,NA,TRBJ2-2,NA,TGTGCCAGCAGTGAAGCGGGCACCGGGGAGCTGTTTTTT,CASSEAGTGELFF
TRBV7-9,NA,TRBJ1-5,NA,TGTGCCAGCAGCAACTCGAGAGAAGCCCATCAGCCCCAGCATTTT,CASSNSREAHQPQHF
TRBV7-9,NA,TRBJ2-2,NA,TGTGCCAGCAGCCCCGCGGCCCGGGAGCTGTTTTTT,CASSPAARELFF
TRBV6-6,NA,TRBJ1-4,TRBD1,TGTGCCAGCAGACCGAACAGGGGTTTTAATGAAAAACTGTTTTTT,CASRPNRGFNEKLFF
TRBV4-3,NA,TRBJ1-2,NA,TGCGCCAGCAGCCAAGATTTGGTTATGCGGGGCTACACCTTC,CASSQDLVMRGYTF
TRBV7-9,NA,TRBJ2-5,NA,TGTTCCAGCAGCCCCAGTGGGGCCCTTCCAAGGGAGACCCAGTACTTC,CSSSPSGALPRETQYF
TRBV21-1,NA,TRBJ2-7,NA,TGTGCCAGCAGCAAAGGTAGGGAGTCTACCTACGAGCAGTACTTC,CASSKGRESTYEQYF
TRBV5-1,NA,TRBJ1-4,NA,TGCGCCAGCAGCTTTGGGGACATTAATGAAAAACTGTTTTTT,CASSFGDINEKLFF
TRBV9,NA,TRBJ1-2,NA,TGTGCCAGCAGCGTAGCGTCACAGGAAACCCCCTATGGCTACACCTTC,CASSVASQETPYGYTF
TRBV15,NA,TRBJ2-1,NA,TGTGCCACCAGCAGAGTCACCCCCAGCTCCTACAATGAGCAGTTCTTC,CATSRVTPSSYNEQFF
TRBV7-2,NA,TRBJ1-3,NA,TGTGCCAGCAGCCTTGCCAGAGGATCTTTAAACACCATATATTTT,CASSLARGSLNTIYF
TRBV11-3,NA,TRBJ2-1,NA,TGTGCCAGCAGCTTAGGGACAGCCTACAATGAGCAGTTCTTC,CASSLGTAYNEQFF
TRBV5-1,NA,TRBJ2-3,TRBD2,TGCGCCAGCAGCCACCAGGGAGCGGGGGGGAATTCAACGCAGTATTTT,CASSHQGAGGNSTQYF
TRBV19,NA,TRBJ2-7,NA,TGTGCCAGTGGATCGGGACACCTCTACGAGCAGTACTTC,CASGSGHLYEQYF
TRBV11-3,NA,TRBJ2-7,NA,TGTGCCAGCAGCCCGCGTCGATCCCACGAGCAGTACTTC,CASSPRRSHEQYF
TRBV20-1,NA,TRBJ1-4,TRBD1,TGCAGTGCGCAGGGGGCGGGAAAACTGTTTTTT,CSAQGAGKLFF
TRBV29-1,NA,TRBJ2-1,TRBD2,TGCAGCGTTGAAGTAGACCTAGCGGTCAATGAGCAGTTCTTC,CSVEVDLAVNEQFF
TRBV7-9,once,TRBJ1-1,NA,TGTTCCAGCAGCTTTGACGGGTACACTGAAGCTTTCTTT,CSSSFDGYTEAFF
TRBV11-3,NA,TRBJ2-2,TRBD1,TGTGCCAGCAGTAAAGGACAGGGGAGGGCCGGGGAGCTGTTTTTT,CASSKGQGRAGELFF
TRBV7-3,NA,TRBJ1-1,NA,TGTGCCAGCAGCTTAGGGGGGGCGCAGAACACTGAAGCCTTCTTT,CASSLGGAQNTEAFF
TRBV7-9,NA,TRBJ1-3,NA,TGTGCCAGCAGCTTAATGGAGGCCTCTGGAAACACCATATATTTT,CASSLMEASGNTIYF
TRBV12-5,NA,TRBJ2-2,NA,TGTGCTAGTGGTCAAGGACTTACGAACACCGGGGAGCTGTTTTTT,CASGQGLTNTGELFF
TRBV13,once,TRBJ2-7,NA,TGTGCCAGCAGCTTAGGACGACAGGCAAGGTACTTC,CASSLGRQARYF
TRBV27,NA,TRBJ2-7,TRBD1,TGTGCCAGCAGTTTACTCAGGACAGGGGGGCGCTACGAGCAGTACTTC,CASSLLRTGGRYEQYF
TRBV7-9,NA,TRBJ2-1,TRBD2,TGTGCCAGCAGCCCAATGACTAGCCTGGGGGGCAATGAGCAGTTCTTC,CASSPMTSLGGNEQFF
TRBV19,NA,TRBJ2-7,NA,TGTGCCAGTAGTTCCGGGGGAGCGGGCACCTACGAGCAGTACTTC,CASSSGGAGTYEQYF
TRBV5-4,NA,TRBJ2-1,NA,TGTGCCATGAGGCGGGCGGGGGCTAGTTACAATGAGCAGTTCTTC,CAMRRAGASYNEQFF
TRBV27,NA,TRBJ2-3,NA,TGTGCCAGCAGTTTTGGGGGGGCGAGCACAGATACGCAGTATTTT,CASSFGGASTDTQYF
TRBV6-1,NA,TRBJ2-7,NA,TGTGCCAGCAGTGAAGCTCGGGTGTACTACGAGCAGTACTTC,CASSEARVYYEQYF
TRBV20-1,NA,TRBJ1-1,NA,TGCAGTGCTAGAGGGCAGTTTGGCGCTTTCTTT,CSARGQFGAFF
TRBV11-3,once,TRBJ1-1,NA,TGTGCCAGCAGCTTAGGGTGGGGCATGAACACTGAAGCTTTCTTT,CASSLGWGMNTEAFF
TRBV18,NA,TRBJ2-7,TRBD1,TGTGCCAGCTCCCCCGGACAGGAAAACTACGAGCAGTACTTC,CASSPGQENYEQYF
TRBV7-2,NA,TRBJ2-1,NA,TGTGCCAGCAGCACTTCAGGGAACTCCTACAATGAGCAGTTCTTC,CASSTSGNSYNEQFF
TRBV9,NA,TRBJ2-2,TRBD1,TGTGCCAGCAGAATACAGGGGGAAGACACCGGGGAGCTGTTTTTT,CASRIQGEDTGELFF
TRBV6-5,NA,TRBJ1-1,NA,TGTGCCAGCAGTCCCTTCGTGAACACTGAAGCTTTCTTT,CASSPFVNTEAFF
TRBV18,NA,TRBJ1-2,NA,TGTGCCAGCTCACCACCGCTCCAGGGTTATGGCTACACCTTC,CASSPPLQGYGYTF
TRBV30,NA,TRBJ2-6,NA,TGTGCCTGGAGTGTACTTGAGGGTTGGACCCCTGGGGCCAACGTCCTGACTTTC,CAWSVLEGWTPGANVLTF
TRBV7-2,once,TRBJ2-7,TRBD2,TGTGCCAGCAGCTTAAGAGGGGCGGGGGGGGCCTACGAGCAGTACTTC,CASSLRGAGGAYEQYF
TRBV7-9,NA,TRBJ2-3,NA,TGTGCCAGCAGCTTACCCACGGGGATCACAGATACGCAGTATTTT,CASSLPTGITDTQYF
TRBV4-2,NA,TRBJ2-7,NA,TGTGCCAGCAGCCAGGCAGGGGGGACTGACTCCTACGAGCAGTACTTC,CASSQAGGTDSYEQYF
TRBV4-2,NA,TRBJ1-1,NA,TGTGCCAGCAGCCAACTTCGGGAGGGAGAAGCTTTCTTT,CASSQLREGEAFF
TRBV5-1,NA,TRBJ2-6,TRBD1,TGCGCCAGCAGCCTCCCGGGGACAGGGCGGGCTGGGGCCAACGTCCTGACTTTC,CASSLPGTGRAGANVLTF
TRBV5-6,NA,TRBJ1-1,NA,TGTGCCAGCAGCTTGGTAACCGGGACAAGGGGGAACACTGAAGCTTTCTTT,CASSLVTGTRGNTEAFF
TRBV11-3,few,TRBJ2-5,TRBD2,TGTGCCAGCAGTCGTACTAGCGGGAGGTTTGAGACCCAGTACTTC,CASSRTSGRFETQYF
TRBV18,NA,TRBJ2-1,TRBD2,TGTGCCAGCTCACCACCGGGACTAGCGGGAGGGAGTGAGCAGTTCTTC,CASSPPGLAGGSEQFF
TRBV4-1,NA,TRBJ2-7,TRBD1,TGCGCCAGCAGCCCCCTTGAGACAGGGATATCTTCCTACGAGCAGTACTTC,CASSPLETGISSYEQYF
TRBV5-5,NA,TRBJ1-2,NA,TGTGCCAGCAGCTTGGGGATCGGGGGGCGCGGATATGGCTACACCTTC,CASSLGIGGRGYGYTF
TRBV9,once,TRBJ1-2,NA,TGTGTCAGCAGCGAGGCCACAGGGAACTATGGCTACACCTTC,CVSSEATGNYGYTF